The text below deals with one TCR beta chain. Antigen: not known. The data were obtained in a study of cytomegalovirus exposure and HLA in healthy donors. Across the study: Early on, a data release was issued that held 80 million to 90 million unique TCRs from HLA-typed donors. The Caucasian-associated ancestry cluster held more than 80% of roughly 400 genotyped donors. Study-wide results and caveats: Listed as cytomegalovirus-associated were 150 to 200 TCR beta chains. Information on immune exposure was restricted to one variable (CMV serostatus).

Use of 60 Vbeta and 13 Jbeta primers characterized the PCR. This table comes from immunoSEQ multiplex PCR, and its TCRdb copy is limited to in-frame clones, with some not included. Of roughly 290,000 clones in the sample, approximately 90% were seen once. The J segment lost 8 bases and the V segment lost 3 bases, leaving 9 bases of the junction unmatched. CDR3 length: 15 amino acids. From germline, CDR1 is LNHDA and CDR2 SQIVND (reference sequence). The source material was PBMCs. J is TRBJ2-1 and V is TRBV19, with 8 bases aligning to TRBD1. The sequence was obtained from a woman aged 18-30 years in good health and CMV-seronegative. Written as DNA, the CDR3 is TGTGCCAGTAGTATCAGCAGGGGGCTTGTCTATGAGCAGTTCTTC. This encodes CASSISRGLVYEQFF.